This TCR beta chain comes out of a study of cytomegalovirus exposure and HLA in healthy donors. At the level of the study: Early release data held 85 million or so unique TCRs from HLA-typed donors.

PCR amplification relied on 60 Vbeta primers (plus 13 Jbeta primers). Measured with immunoSEQ multiplex PCR; TCRdb has only the in-frame clones, and not every one. The sample includes under 150,000 clones, 65% to 85% of them seen just once. A word on this clone: The antigen remains undetermined.

Germline V lookup: CDR1 SGDLS, CDR2 YYNGEE. With 0 bases clipped from V and 5 bases from J, the junction kept 5 bases outside the gene matches. The CDR3 is 14 residues long. Study-wide findings and caveats: In a later analysis, TCR beta V- and J-gene trimming showed a link to a missense DCLRE1C variant. Rare TCR sequences dominated, though some public TCRs recurred in many donors. DRB1 had the most TCR associations and HLA-C the fewest, a later analysis found, with rates varying by HLA locus.

The sample comprised PBMCs. The chain has TRBV9 and TRBJ2-7; TRBD2 matches 7 bases. The TCR originated in a boy under 18 in good health and CMV-seronegative. CDR3 DNA: TGTGCCAGCAGCGTAGGGGGAGGGGCGGACGAGCAGTACTTC. Translated: CASSVGGGADEQYF.